A selection of T cell receptor beta chains follows, all from one sample in a study of shared clonotypes between healthy human individuals. Some clones are missing from TCRdb's copy, which holds only in-frame ones; the method was immunoSEQ multiplex PCR. Of about 2.4 million clones listed, approximately 93% are singletons. The sample consisted of naive CD4+ T cells from PBMCs. Receptors originate from a man younger than 30 in good health. Some clones in this sample may be carry-over from other donors' samples. Each CDR3 is given with its conserved first and last residue. D genes are given only for firm matches. A row's size may be missing; if present it is once, few, many or a size class.

d_call: NA; v_call: TRBV13; cdr3_length: 15; clone_size: NA; j_call: TRBJ1-1; cdr3_nt: TGTGCCAGCAGACAAATTCCGGGTCCTAACACTGAAGCTTTCTTT; cdr3_aa: CASRQIPGPNTEAFF
d_call: NA; v_call: TRBV6-6; cdr3_length: 14; clone_size: NA; j_call: TRBJ1-1; cdr3_nt: TGTGCCAGCAGTTGGGTAGGGGAGGACACTGAAGCTTTCTTT; cdr3_aa: CASSWVGEDTEAFF
d_call: TRBD2; v_call: TRBV7-2; cdr3_length: 14; clone_size: NA; j_call: TRBJ2-7; cdr3_nt: TGTGCCAGCAGCTTAGGGGAGCGGGGCCACGAGCAGTACTTC; cdr3_aa: CASSLGERGHEQYF
d_call: NA; v_call: TRBV6-1; cdr3_length: 13; clone_size: NA; j_call: TRBJ2-3; cdr3_nt: TGTGCCACCCGGCAGGGTGGCACAGATACGCAGTATTTT; cdr3_aa: CATRQGGTDTQYF
d_call: NA; v_call: TRBV29-1; cdr3_length: 13; clone_size: NA; j_call: TRBJ1-1; cdr3_nt: TGCAGCGTTGATCGGGCCCTGAACACTGAAGCTTTCTTT; cdr3_aa: CSVDRALNTEAFF
d_call: NA; v_call: TRBV9; cdr3_length: 11; clone_size: few; j_call: TRBJ1-2; cdr3_nt: TGTGCCAGCAGCGAGGGAAACGGCTACACCTTC; cdr3_aa: CASSEGNGYTF
d_call: NA; v_call: TRBV7-9; cdr3_length: 11; clone_size: NA; j_call: TRBJ2-6; cdr3_nt: TGTGCCAGCAGCTGGGCCGGAGTCCTGACTTTC; cdr3_aa: CASSWAGVLTF
d_call: NA; v_call: TRBV29-1; cdr3_length: 13; clone_size: NA; j_call: TRBJ1-1; cdr3_nt: TGCAGCGCGGCGGACCCGGGGGGCACTGAAGCTTTCTTT; cdr3_aa: CSAADPGGTEAFF
d_call: TRBD2; v_call: TRBV4-3; cdr3_length: 15; clone_size: NA; j_call: TRBJ2-3; cdr3_nt: TGCGCCAGCAGCCAGCTTAGCGGGAGCACAGATACGCAGTATTTT; cdr3_aa: CASSQLSGSTDTQYF
d_call: NA; v_call: TRBV27; cdr3_length: 14; clone_size: NA; j_call: TRBJ2-7; cdr3_nt: TGTGCCAGCAGTTTAGGGCTAGCCAAATCCGAGCAGTACTTC; cdr3_aa: CASSLGLAKSEQYF
d_call: NA; v_call: TRBV11-2; cdr3_length: 12; clone_size: NA; j_call: TRBJ2-7; cdr3_nt: TGTGCCAGCAGCTTCAGGGGCGGCGAGCAGTACTTC; cdr3_aa: CASSFRGGEQYF
d_call: NA; v_call: TRBV11-2; cdr3_length: 16; clone_size: NA; j_call: TRBJ2-1; cdr3_nt: TGTGCCAGCAGCTTTACAGTATCCCCCTTCGGCAATGAGCAGTTCTTC; cdr3_aa: CASSFTVSPFGNEQFF
d_call: TRBD1; v_call: TRBV27; cdr3_length: 14; clone_size: NA; j_call: TRBJ1-6; cdr3_nt: TGTGCCAGCAGTTTGGACAGGGGCAATTCACCCCTCCACTTT; cdr3_aa: CASSLDRGNSPLHF
d_call: TRBD2; v_call: TRBV5-1; cdr3_length: 16; clone_size: NA; j_call: TRBJ2-1; cdr3_nt: TGCGCCAGCAGCACCGGACTAGCGCGGTCCTACAATGAGCAGTTCTTC; cdr3_aa: CASSTGLARSYNEQFF
d_call: TRBD2; v_call: TRBV23-1; cdr3_length: 16; clone_size: NA; j_call: TRBJ2-3; cdr3_nt: TGCGCCAGCAGGGCCACTAGCGGGAGGGTCCCAGATACGCAGTATTTT; cdr3_aa: CASRATSGRVPDTQYF
d_call: NA; v_call: TRBV2; cdr3_length: 15; clone_size: NA; j_call: TRBJ2-1; cdr3_nt: TGTGCCAGCAGTGAGAACTCCCCCTCCTACAATGAGCAGTTCTTC; cdr3_aa: CASSENSPSYNEQFF
d_call: NA; v_call: TRBV27; cdr3_length: 17; clone_size: NA; j_call: TRBJ2-1; cdr3_nt: TGTGCCAGCAGCCCTAGGGTCCGACAGGTCCTACACAATGAGCAGTTCTTC; cdr3_aa: CASSPRVRQVLHNEQFF
d_call: NA; v_call: TRBV5-6; cdr3_length: 13; clone_size: NA; j_call: TRBJ2-5; cdr3_nt: TGTGCCAGCAGCAACTATAGGCAAGAGACCCAGTACTTC; cdr3_aa: CASSNYRQETQYF
d_call: NA; v_call: TRBV7-9; cdr3_length: 14; clone_size: NA; j_call: TRBJ2-1; cdr3_nt: TGTGCCAGCAGCTTAGCCGGGAGACACAATGAGCAGTTCTTC; cdr3_aa: CASSLAGRHNEQFF
d_call: TRBD2; v_call: TRBV7-2; cdr3_length: 14; clone_size: NA; j_call: TRBJ2-7; cdr3_nt: TGTGCCAGCAGCAACTGGCGGGAGGGATACGAGCAGTACTTC; cdr3_aa: CASSNWREGYEQYF
d_call: NA; v_call: TRBV28; cdr3_length: 16; clone_size: NA; j_call: TRBJ1-4; cdr3_nt: TGTGCCAGCAGTTTTCGCGGGGCCGGGGTAGATGAAAAACTGTTTTTT; cdr3_aa: CASSFRGAGVDEKLFF
d_call: NA; v_call: TRBV6-1; cdr3_length: 12; clone_size: NA; j_call: TRBJ1-4; cdr3_nt: TGTGCCAGCTCCCGACCGGGGGAAAAACTGTTTTTT; cdr3_aa: CASSRPGEKLFF
d_call: TRBD1; v_call: TRBV19; cdr3_length: 16; clone_size: NA; j_call: TRBJ1-1; cdr3_nt: TGTGCCAGTACCTCGGTGGGACAGGGCCTGAACACTGAAGCTTTCTTT; cdr3_aa: CASTSVGQGLNTEAFF
d_call: NA; v_call: TRBV9; cdr3_length: 15; clone_size: NA; j_call: TRBJ1-4; cdr3_nt: TGTGCCAGCAGCGTAGCGGGCACCGAAGGTGAAAAACTGTTTTTT; cdr3_aa: CASSVAGTEGEKLFF
d_call: TRBD2; v_call: TRBV5-1; cdr3_length: 19; clone_size: NA; j_call: TRBJ2-1; cdr3_nt: TGCGCCAGCAGCTCCCCGGGACTAGCGGGAGGATCCTCCTACAATGAGCAGTTCTTC; cdr3_aa: CASSSPGLAGGSSYNEQFF
d_call: NA; v_call: TRBV5-1; cdr3_length: 17; clone_size: NA; j_call: TRBJ2-7; cdr3_nt: TGCGCCAGCAGCCTCACCTCGGGGCAGACCGGCTCCTACGAGCAGTACTTC; cdr3_aa: CASSLTSGQTGSYEQYF
d_call: NA; v_call: TRBV27; cdr3_length: 16; clone_size: NA; j_call: TRBJ1-4; cdr3_nt: TGTGCCAGCAGTTTCCTACCCCGGACTGCCAATGAAAAACTGTTTTTT; cdr3_aa: CASSFLPRTANEKLFF
d_call: NA; v_call: TRBV4-2; cdr3_length: 16; clone_size: NA; j_call: TRBJ1-2; cdr3_nt: TGTGCCAGCAGCCAAGGACGGTGGGGGGCCCGCCATGGCTACACCTTC; cdr3_aa: CASSQGRWGARHGYTF
d_call: NA; v_call: TRBV7-2; cdr3_length: 16; clone_size: NA; j_call: TRBJ1-1; cdr3_nt: TGTGCCAGCAGCTTATCTTCGCGCCGCGGGGGGACTGAAGCTTTCTTT; cdr3_aa: CASSLSSRRGGTEAFF
d_call: TRBD2; v_call: TRBV7-2; cdr3_length: 14; clone_size: NA; j_call: TRBJ2-1; cdr3_nt: TGTGCCAGCAGCTTAGGGGCGGGAGCCTATGAGCAGTTCTTC; cdr3_aa: CASSLGAGAYEQFF
d_call: NA; v_call: TRBV6-1; cdr3_length: 13; clone_size: NA; j_call: TRBJ2-7; cdr3_nt: TGTGCCAGCAAATTCATGCACCTCTACGAGCAGTACTTC; cdr3_aa: CASKFMHLYEQYF
d_call: NA; v_call: TRBV28; cdr3_length: 13; clone_size: NA; j_call: TRBJ2-1; cdr3_nt: TGTGCCAGCAGTTTTGGCTCCTACAATGAGCAGTTCTTC; cdr3_aa: CASSFGSYNEQFF
d_call: NA; v_call: TRBV28; cdr3_length: 15; clone_size: NA; j_call: TRBJ1-5; cdr3_nt: TGTGCCAGCAGTTTGGTGAGGCGACGCAATCAGCCCCAGCATTTT; cdr3_aa: CASSLVRRRNQPQHF
d_call: TRBD2; v_call: TRBV11-1; cdr3_length: 15; clone_size: NA; j_call: TRBJ2-7; cdr3_nt: TGTGCCAGCAGCTTAGTACTAGCGGGCAACTACGAGCAGTACTTC; cdr3_aa: CASSLVLAGNYEQYF
d_call: TRBD2; v_call: TRBV29-1; cdr3_length: 15; clone_size: NA; j_call: TRBJ2-1; cdr3_nt: TGCAGCGTTGGGGGTAGCGGGACGAACTACAATGGGCAGTTCTTC; cdr3_aa: CSVGGSGTNYNGQFF
d_call: NA; v_call: TRBV7-8; cdr3_length: 14; clone_size: NA; j_call: TRBJ1-2; cdr3_nt: TGTGCCAGCAGCACGGAGAGGGGATTCAGCGGCTACACCTTC; cdr3_aa: CASSTERGFSGYTF
d_call: NA; v_call: TRBV2; cdr3_length: 14; clone_size: NA; j_call: TRBJ1-5; cdr3_nt: TGTGCCAGCAGTGAGGCTCGGGAAGTAGGGACCCAGCATTTT; cdr3_aa: CASSEAREVGTQHF
d_call: NA; v_call: TRBV11-2; cdr3_length: 14; clone_size: NA; j_call: TRBJ1-4; cdr3_nt: TGTGCCAGCAGCCCCGGGACCCCTAATGAAAAACTGTTTTTT; cdr3_aa: CASSPGTPNEKLFF
d_call: TRBD1; v_call: TRBV5-4; cdr3_length: 17; clone_size: NA; j_call: TRBJ1-2; cdr3_nt: TGTGCCAGCAGCTTGGGAGGTCCCCTTGGACAGGGCTATGGCTACACCTTC; cdr3_aa: CASSLGGPLGQGYGYTF
d_call: TRBD1; v_call: TRBV7-2; cdr3_length: 12; clone_size: NA; j_call: TRBJ1-2; cdr3_nt: TGTGCCAGCAGCTCCTCAGGGGGGGGCTACACCTTC; cdr3_aa: CASSSSGGGYTF
d_call: NA; v_call: TRBV29-1; cdr3_length: 12; clone_size: few; j_call: TRBJ1-1; cdr3_nt: TGCAGCGTTGGTCGGGGGAACACTGAAGCTTTCTTT; cdr3_aa: CSVGRGNTEAFF
d_call: TRBD2; v_call: TRBV14; cdr3_length: 17; clone_size: NA; j_call: TRBJ2-5; cdr3_nt: TGTGCCAGCAGCCAAATGACTAGCGGGAGTGGAAGGGAGACCCAGTACTTC; cdr3_aa: CASSQMTSGSGRETQYF
d_call: NA; v_call: TRBV5-1; cdr3_length: 13; clone_size: NA; j_call: TRBJ2-7; cdr3_nt: TGCGCCAGCAGCTTGAACAGGCCCTACGAGCAGTACTTC; cdr3_aa: CASSLNRPYEQYF
d_call: NA; v_call: TRBV30; cdr3_length: 12; clone_size: NA; j_call: TRBJ1-5; cdr3_nt: TGTGCCTGGAGTGTGGGAGGGCAGCCCCAGCATTTT; cdr3_aa: CAWSVGGQPQHF
d_call: TRBD1; v_call: TRBV18; cdr3_length: 16; clone_size: NA; j_call: TRBJ2-4; cdr3_nt: TGTGCCAGCTCACCACAGGGACAGGGAGCCAAAAACATTCAGTACTTC; cdr3_aa: CASSPQGQGAKNIQYF
d_call: NA; v_call: TRBV28; cdr3_length: 13; clone_size: NA; j_call: TRBJ1-1; cdr3_nt: TGTGCCAGCAGTCAGACAGGGAACACTGAAGCTTTCTTT; cdr3_aa: CASSQTGNTEAFF